What follows are 23 T cell receptor beta chains derived from one specimen sequenced in a study of vaccination and CD4 T cells after COVID-19. The treatment denotes: approximately nine-day PBMC culture with coronavirus spike peptide pools or control peptides (ViraFEST assay). The antigens for these receptors are not known. With the Oncomine TCR Beta short-read assay, DNA from cultured CD4+ T cells was sequenced. TCRdb recomputed calls from the PCR reads with MiXCR, one row per CDR3 protein. Seen here are some 13,000 distinct CDR3 sequences, about two fifths observed once, and the top ten hold about 10%. The sample taken for sequencing was CD4+ T cells from blood, cultured in vitro. The receptors here all came from a human donor who had recovered from COVID-19.

The chain joins TRBV4-2 to TRBJ2-4; TRBD2 is a possible D gene (5 bases). CDR3 length: 17 amino acids. Germline values: CDR1 LGHNA, CDR2 YNFKEQ. The V gene lost 0 bases and the J gene lost 0 bases, with 12 bases spanning the gap. The CDR3 region has the DNA TGTGCCAGCAGCCAAGAAGACCGGAGGCTAGCCAAAAACATTCAGTACTTC. As protein: CASSQEDRRLAKNIQYF.

The chain is built from TRBV6-1 and TRBJ2-7, with 8 positions matching TRBD2. The J segment lost 1 base and the V segment lost 6 bases, leaving 8 bases of the junction unmatched. Germline assignment: CDR1 MNHNS and CDR2 SASEGT. CDR3 size: 15 residues. For the CDR3, the DNA is TGTGCCAGCAGGCTCAGCGGGAGAGGGTCCTACGAGCAGTACTTC. Amino acids: CASRLSGRGSYEQYF.

This CDR3 reads CASSESRGTEAFF. As DNA, the CDR3 is TGCGCCAGCAGTGAGTCGAGGGGAACTGAAGCTTTCTTT. The gene calls are TRBV10-2 and TRBJ1-1; TRBD1 might be the D (5 bases). V lost 0 bases, J lost 5 bases, and 7 bases lay in between. The CDR3 runs to 13 residues. Germline CDR1 reads WSHSY; CDR2 reads SAAADI.

The CDR3 loop reads CASSQAAGRSPYEQYF. The DNA of the CDR3 is TGCGCCAGCAGCCAAGCGGCAGGGCGGAGCCCCTACGAGCAGTACTTC. The chain links TRBV4-1 to TRBJ2-7; tentative D call: TRBD1 (5 bases). Germline V gives CDR1 MGHRA, CDR2 YSYEKL. V was clipped by 1 base and J by 2 bases, with 15 bases between them. The CDR3 runs to 16 residues.

The rearrangement uses TRBV10-3 and TRBJ2-2; 10 nucleotides agree with TRBD1. Trimming took 10 bases from V and 7 from J; bases not matched to a gene: 12. In germline, CDR1 is ENHRY, CDR2 SYGVKD. The CDR3 loop spans 15 amino acids. Here the CDR3 DNA reads TGTGCCAGTAGGACTCCGGGACAGGGGATCGGGGAGCTGTTTTTT. This translates into CASRTPGQGIGELFF.

The J gene is TRBJ2-2, the V gene TRBV7-6, with unresolved D. The CDR3 is 12 residues long. Trimming shortened V by 4 bases and J by 1 base, and 1 base separated the two germline ends. The germline CDR1 and CDR2 sequences are SGHVS and FNYEAQ. CDR3 sequence reads: CASSWNTGELFF. The CDR3 nucleotides are TGTGCCAGCAGCTGGAACACCGGGGAGCTGTTTTTT.

This clonotype has more than one count but fewer than ten. The chain has TRBV2 and TRBJ2-5, with unresolved D. Trimming took 8 bases from V and 2 from J, leaving 6 bases between them. The germline V gene encodes CDR1 SNHLY and CDR2 FYNNEI. The CDR3 covers 11 residues. Here the CDR3 reads CASPGQETQYF. The CDR3 bases are TGTGCCAGCCCAGGACAAGAGACCCAGTACTTC.

The chain couples TRBV7-9 to TRBJ1-5; D gene ambiguous. Germline V lookup: CDR1 SEHNR, CDR2 FQNEAQ (reference sequence). The CDR3 sequence is 14 residues long. V lost 5 bases and J 3 bases, leaving 11 bases between the germline ends. The chain's CDR3 is CASSRSPDNQPQHF. CDR3 nucleotides: TGTGCCAGCAGCCGCTCCCCCGACAATCAGCCCCAGCATTTT.

This rearrangement joins TRBV28 to TRBJ1-2, with D possibly being TRBD1 (5 bases). The germline V gene encodes CDR1 MDHEN and CDR2 SYDVKM. V was pared by 9 bases and J by 0 bases, with 14 bases between. The CDR3 has 14 residues. CDR3 coding DNA: TGTGCCAGTAAGATAGCGGGGCCTAACTATGGCTACACCTTC. Encoded protein: CASKIAGPNYGYTF.

The gene calls are TRBV21-1 and TRBJ1-2; the table names TRBD1, a call not compared with the DNA. TRBV21-1 is classified as a pseudogene. This CDR3 contains 16 residues. The CDR3 DNA reads TGTGCCAGCAGCAAAATCTTCCGGGGAACGGGCTATGGCTACACCTTC. Translated: CASSKIFRGTGYGYTF.

This sequence joins TRBV7-2 and TRBJ1-6; D gene unclear. V shed 1 base and J shed 7 bases, with 8 bases lying between them. The CDR3 has 14 residues. CDR1 SGHTA and CDR2 FQGNSA come from the germline V gene. CDR3: CASSLGRPNSPLHF. The DNA of the CDR3 is TGTGCCAGCAGCTTAGGACGGCCAAATTCACCCCTCCACTTT.

This sequence joins TRBV12-3 or TRBV12-4 and TRBJ1-6, with D hard to call. Trimming removed 6 bases at V and 15 bases at J, with 12 bases between. There are 11 residues in the CDR3. CDR3 in amino acids: CASSPYLFLHF. As DNA, the CDR3 is TGTGCCAGCAGCCCCTATCTGTTCCTCCACTTT.

This chain uses TRBV29-1 with TRBJ2-3; no definite D call. The CDR3 loop spans 11 amino acids. CDR1 is SQVTM and CDR2 is ANQGSEA in the germline V gene. Trimming took 6 bases from V and 2 from J, leaving 6 bases between them. CDR3 DNA sequence: TGCAGCGTCGATTACACAGATACGCAGTATTTT. It codes for CSVDYTDTQYF.

The J gene is TRBJ2-2, the V gene TRBV5-8, with 10 bases fitting TRBD1. In germline, CDR1 is SGHTS, CDR2 YDEGEE. The CDR3 sequence is 17 residues long. The V segment lost 4 bases and the J segment 5 bases; nucleotides outside the gene matches: 11. DNA of the CDR3: TGTGCCAGCAGCGTCATCCGGGACAGGGGTCGAACCGGGGAGCTGTTTTTT. It translates to CASSVIRDRGRTGELFF.

This clonotype was recorded a few times. V gene TRBV7-2 combines with J gene TRBJ1-3; D is undetermined. This CDR3 spans 12 amino acids. Trimming pared 3 bases from V and 4 bases from J, leaving 4 bases between. Looked up from germline, CDR1 is SGHTA and CDR2 is FQGNSA. The CDR3 reads CASSFRGNTIYF. The DNA for the CDR3 is TGTGCCAGCAGCTTTCGGGGAAACACCATATATTTT. Supplemented by reference TRBV7-2 and TRBJ1-3, the full variable domain reads GAGVSQSPSNKVTEKGKDVELRCDPISGHTALYWYRQSLGQGLEFLIYFQGNSAPDKSGLPSDRFSAERTGGSVSTLTIQRTQQEDSAVYLCASSFRGNTIYFGEGSWLTVV.

The CDR3 here is CASSSGVGGTSTDTQYF. As DNA, the CDR3 is TGCGCCAGCAGCTCTGGAGTCGGCGGGACTAGCACAGATACGCAGTATTTT. The chain links TRBV5-1 to TRBJ2-3, with D maybe TRBD2 (6 bases). Germline V gives CDR1 SGHRS, CDR2 YFSETQ. V dropped 3 bases and J dropped 0 bases, with 17 bases sitting between them. The CDR3 loop spans 17 amino acids.

The V gene is TRBV7-2, the J gene TRBJ2-1; 7 positions match TRBD2. J lost 1 base, V lost 5 bases, and 20 bases had no gene match. The CDR3 runs 20 residues. Germline loops: CDR1 SGHTA, CDR2 FQGNSA. CDR3 DNA sequence: TGTGCCAGCAGCGCCCCCGCCCGGGAGGTAGCGGCTAAATCCTACAATGAGCAGTTCTTC. It codes for CASSAPAREVAAKSYNEQFF.

V and J are TRBV6-1 and TRBJ1-1; no definite D call. V dropped 0 bases and J dropped 0 bases, with 5 bases sitting between them. CDR3 length: 14 residues. Germline V gene data show CDR1 as MNHNS and CDR2 as SASEGT. The CDR3 coding sequence is TGTGCCAGCAGTGAAGCGGATATGAACACTGAAGCTTTCTTT. Its protein is CASSEADMNTEAFF.

This clonotype was recorded a few times. V usage is TRBV5-1 and J usage is TRBJ1-5; 9 nucleotides agree with TRBD1. The ends lost 4 bases at V and 7 bases at J; junction bases unmatched: 9. Germline V gene lookup returns CDR1 SGHRS and CDR2 YFSETQ. The CDR3 is 15 residues long. The CDR3 spells CASSPTGTGNQPQHF. The CDR3 DNA is TGCGCCAGCAGCCCAACCGGGACAGGGAACCAGCCCCAGCATTTT.

The chain combines TRBV6-5 with TRBJ2-1, with 9 bases matching TRBD2. Germline V CDR1 and CDR2: MNHEY, SVGAGI. V dropped 1 base and J dropped 6; count of bases not matched to a gene: 4. CDR3 length: 15 residues. CDR3 nucleotides: TGTGCCAGCAGTTACTGGGGCGGGAGGGCCAATGAGCAGTTCTTC. Encoded protein: CASSYWGGRANEQFF.

This clonotype was seen only a few times. The chain uses TRBV6-1 and TRBJ1-6, with D hard to call. V lost 4 bases, J lost 6 bases, and 13 bases lay in between. The CDR3 extends over 15 amino acids. CDR1 is MNHNS and CDR2 is SASEGT in the germline V gene. The CDR3 sequence: CASSVGSAANSPLHF. The CDR3 DNA reads as TGTGCCAGCAGTGTAGGGTCGGCCGCTAATTCACCCCTCCACTTT.

The chain links TRBV6-5 to TRBJ2-5; D is unresolved. V was clipped by 4 bases and J by 2 bases, with 2 bases between them. The germline V gene has CDR1 MNHEY and CDR2 SVGAGI. This CDR3 comprises 11 residues. The CDR3 is CASSSQETQYF. CDR3 coding DNA: TGTGCCAGCAGTTCGCAAGAGACCCAGTACTTC.

The V gene is TRBV28, the J gene TRBJ2-5, with 11 bases aligning to TRBD2. Germline V gene lookup returns CDR1 MDHEN and CDR2 SYDVKM. This CDR3 is 16 amino acids long. V shed 6 bases and J 5 bases; nucleotides not matched to a gene: 11. CDR3 amino acids: CASSPTLAGGVETQYF. CDR3 nucleotides: TGTGCCAGCAGCCCGACCTTAGCGGGAGGGGTGGAGACCCAGTACTTC. Filled out from reference TRBV28 and TRBJ2-5, the complete variable domain reads DVKVTQSSRYLVKRTGEKVFLECVQDMDHENMFWYRQDPGLGLRLIYFSYDVKMKEKGDIPEGYSVSREKKERFSLILESASTNQTSMYLCASSPTLAGGVETQYFGPGTRLLVL.